The clone carrying this TCR beta chain has just a few counts. The V gene's germline CDR1 is LNHNV and CDR2 YYDKDF (reference sequence). The length of the CDR3 is 14 residues. V gave up 9 bases and J gave up 3 bases; unmatched junction bases: 9. The authors used template switching to add a universal primer site and gave cDNA unique molecular identifiers. One entry per CDR3 protein results from TCRdb running MiXCR on the 5' RACE reads. The data contain under 250,000 distinct CDR3 sequences, 6% to 8.5% of them seen just once; the ten biggest clones take up under 6%. These data belong to a study of identical twins. This sample was also put to use in a study of yellow fever vaccine responses in identical twins. That publication notes: The T cell response to vaccination in identical twins was reportedly partly convergent and partly personalized.

The sample comprised CD8+ T cells sorted from blood. The chain employs TRBV15 and TRBJ2-7; 9 positions match TRBD1. The receptor was isolated from a woman in her late teens or twenties in good health. The CDR3 loop reads CATSAGTGNYEQYF. The CDR3 DNA sequence: TGTGCCACGAGCGCCGGGACAGGGAACTACGAGCAGTACTTC.